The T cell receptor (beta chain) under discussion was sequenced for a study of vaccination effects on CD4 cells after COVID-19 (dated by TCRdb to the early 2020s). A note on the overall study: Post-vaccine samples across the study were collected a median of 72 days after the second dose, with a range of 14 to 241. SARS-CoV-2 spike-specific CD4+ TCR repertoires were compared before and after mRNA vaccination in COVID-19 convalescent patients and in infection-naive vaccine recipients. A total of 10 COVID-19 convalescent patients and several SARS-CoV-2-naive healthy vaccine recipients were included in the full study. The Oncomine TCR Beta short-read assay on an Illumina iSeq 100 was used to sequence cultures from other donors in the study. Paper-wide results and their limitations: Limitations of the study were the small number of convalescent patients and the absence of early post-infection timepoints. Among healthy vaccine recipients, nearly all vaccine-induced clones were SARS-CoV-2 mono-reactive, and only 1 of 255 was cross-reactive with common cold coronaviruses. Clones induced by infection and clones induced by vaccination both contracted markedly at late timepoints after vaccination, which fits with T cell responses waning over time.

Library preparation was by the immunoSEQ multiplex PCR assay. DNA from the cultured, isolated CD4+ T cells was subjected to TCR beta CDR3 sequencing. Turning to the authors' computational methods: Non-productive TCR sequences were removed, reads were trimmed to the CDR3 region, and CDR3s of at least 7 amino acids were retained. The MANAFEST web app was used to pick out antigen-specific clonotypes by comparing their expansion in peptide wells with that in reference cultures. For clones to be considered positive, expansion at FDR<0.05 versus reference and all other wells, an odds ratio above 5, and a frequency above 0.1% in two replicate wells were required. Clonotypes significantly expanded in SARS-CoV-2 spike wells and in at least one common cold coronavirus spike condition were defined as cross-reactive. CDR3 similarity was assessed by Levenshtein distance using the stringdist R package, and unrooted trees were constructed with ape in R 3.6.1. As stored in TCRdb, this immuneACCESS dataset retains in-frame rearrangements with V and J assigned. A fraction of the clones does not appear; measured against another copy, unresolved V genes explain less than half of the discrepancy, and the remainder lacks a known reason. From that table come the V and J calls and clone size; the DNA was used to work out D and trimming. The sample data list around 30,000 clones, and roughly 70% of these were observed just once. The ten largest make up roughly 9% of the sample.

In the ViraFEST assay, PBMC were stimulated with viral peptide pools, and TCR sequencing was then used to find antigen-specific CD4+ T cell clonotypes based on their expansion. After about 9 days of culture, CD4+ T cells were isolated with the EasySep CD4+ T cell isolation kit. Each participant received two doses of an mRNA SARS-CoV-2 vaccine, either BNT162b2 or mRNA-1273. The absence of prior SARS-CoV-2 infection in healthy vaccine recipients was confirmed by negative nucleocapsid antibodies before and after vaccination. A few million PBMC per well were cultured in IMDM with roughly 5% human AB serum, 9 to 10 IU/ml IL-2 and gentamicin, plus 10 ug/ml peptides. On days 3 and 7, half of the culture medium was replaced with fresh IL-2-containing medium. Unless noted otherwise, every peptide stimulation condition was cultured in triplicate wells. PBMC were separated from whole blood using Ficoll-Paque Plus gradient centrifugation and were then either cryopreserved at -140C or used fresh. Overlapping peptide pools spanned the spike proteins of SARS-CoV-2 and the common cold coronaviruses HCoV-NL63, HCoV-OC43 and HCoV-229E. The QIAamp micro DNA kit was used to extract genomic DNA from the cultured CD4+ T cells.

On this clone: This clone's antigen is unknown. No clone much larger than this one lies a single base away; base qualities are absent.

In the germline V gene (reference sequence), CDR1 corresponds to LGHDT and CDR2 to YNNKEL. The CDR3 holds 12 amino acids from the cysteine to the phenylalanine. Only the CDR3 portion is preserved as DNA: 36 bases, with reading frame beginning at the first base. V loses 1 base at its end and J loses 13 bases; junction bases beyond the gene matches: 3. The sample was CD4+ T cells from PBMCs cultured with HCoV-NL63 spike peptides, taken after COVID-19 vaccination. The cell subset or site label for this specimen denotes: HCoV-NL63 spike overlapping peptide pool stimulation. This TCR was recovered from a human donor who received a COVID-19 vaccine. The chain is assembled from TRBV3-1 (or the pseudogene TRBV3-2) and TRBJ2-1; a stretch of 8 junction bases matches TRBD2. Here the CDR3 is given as CASSQGGGSQFF. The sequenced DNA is TGTGCCAGCAGCCAAGGCGGGGGGTCTCAGTTCTTC.